This T cell receptor (beta chain) was recovered during a study of CD8 T cells in Susac syndrome. Study-wide results and limits: There were 15 to 20 Susac-specific public clones in total CD8+ repertoires and five or six in CD8+ TEMRA repertoires.

After extraction with the RNeasy kit, roughly 0.5 to 1 ug of the RNA was reverse transcribed using random hexamers. TCRdb re-called the immunoSEQ multiplex PCR reads with MiXCR, one entry per CDR3 protein. The repertoire includes 50,000 to 55,000 distinct CDR3 sequences, approximately 95% of them detected once, and approximately 0.8% sits in the top ten. A word on this clonotype: Antigen: not known.

The sequencing input was CD8+ T cells from PBMCs. The sequence was obtained from a human donor with Susac syndrome.

The CDR3 reads CATLKDGTYEQYF. The CDR3 DNA reads as TGTGCCACTCTTAAGGACGGAACCTACGAGCAGTACTTC. The J gene is TRBJ2-7, the V gene TRBV27, with no clear D. Germline loops: CDR1 MNHEY, CDR2 SMNVEV (reference sequence). The V gene lost 10 bases and the J gene lost 2 bases, with 15 bases spanning the gap. This CDR3 contains 13 residues.